The 7 T cell receptor beta chains below all came from one sample that was sequenced in a study of CD8+ T cells in alopecia areata. The sample's treatment: oral pan-JAK inhibitor, 5-10 mg twice daily. The investigators collected lesional scalp punch biopsies and peripheral blood from alopecia areata patients. Extracted RNA was reverse transcribed, and the resulting cDNA served as sequencing template. The repertoire was sequenced with immunoSEQ multiplex PCR; TCRdb's copy has only in-frame clones and lacks some. The sample contains thousands of clones, about two thirds of which appear only once. The specimen was skin, collected at week 24, from a patient treated with tofacitinib. These receptors were obtained from a human donor with alopecia areata.

This rearrangement joins TRBV13 to TRBJ2-3; D is undetermined. With 4 bases removed from V and 5 bases from J, the gap between germline ends came to 10 bases. The germline gives CDR1 PRHDT, CDR2 FYEKMQ (reference sequence). CDR3 length: 13 residues. The CDR3 loop reads CASSSRLIDTQYF. Here the CDR3 DNA reads TGTGCCAGCAGCTCCCGGCTTATAGATACGCAGTATTTT.

The chain joins TRBV6-1 to TRBJ1-5; tentatively, D is TRBD1 (6 bases). Deletions cut 7 bases from V and 10 bases from J, with 11 bases between. Germline assignment: CDR1 MNHNS and CDR2 SASEGT. This CDR3 spans 11 amino acids. The CDR3 DNA is TGTGCCAGCACCCAGGGGTTCCCCCAGCATTTT. It translates to CASTQGFPQHF.

This clone was seen a handful of times. The rearrangement joins TRBV5-1 to TRBJ2-5; D tentatively fits TRBD1 or TRBD2 (5 bases each). The length of the CDR3 is 13 residues. V dropped 3 bases and J dropped 2 bases, with 8 bases sitting between them. CDR1 and CDR2 from the germline V gene are SGHRS and YFSETQ. Here the CDR3 DNA reads TGCGCCAGCAGCTCGGGACCGCAAGAGACCCAGTACTTC. It encodes CASSSGPQETQYF.

V usage is TRBV2 and J usage is TRBJ1-6; weak D call: TRBD1 (5 bases). Germline lookup yields CDR1 SNHLY and CDR2 FYNNEI. Between the trimmed V and J ends, which lost 3 bases and 5 bases, there was a span of 11 bases. The CDR3 is made up of 15 amino acids. The CDR3 protein is CASSDQGTNNSPLHF. CDR3 coding DNA: TGTGCCAGCAGTGATCAGGGAACGAATAATTCACCCCTCCACTTT.

The chain is built from TRBV28 and TRBJ2-3, with D maybe TRBD2 (5 bases). Germline values: CDR1 MDHEN, CDR2 SYDVKM. The CDR3 runs 16 residues. V was clipped by 3 bases and J by 0 bases, with 13 bases between them. Here the CDR3 DNA reads TGTGCCAGCAGTTTGTATTTAGCGATAAGCACAGATACGCAGTATTTT. Translation gives CASSLYLAISTDTQYF.

This clone was seen only a few times. The rearrangement joins TRBV2 to TRBJ2-3; 12 positions agree with TRBD2. V shed 7 bases and J 6 bases; nucleotides not matched to a gene: 5. Germline values: CDR1 SNHLY, CDR2 FYNNEI. There are 14 residues in the CDR3. The CDR3 here is CASMGGLAGDTQYF. The CDR3 DNA reads as TGTGCCAGCATGGGCGGACTAGCGGGGGATACGCAGTATTTT.

The chain joins TRBV20-1 to TRBJ1-2; the D gene is possibly TRBD1 (6 bases). Germline lookup yields CDR1 DFQATT and CDR2 SNEGSKA (reference sequence). The CDR3 covers 11 residues. Trimming removed 3 bases at V and 6 bases at J, with 8 bases between. The CDR3 DNA is TGCAGTGCTAGCACAGGGCATGGCTACACCTTC. Protein: CSASTGHGYTF.